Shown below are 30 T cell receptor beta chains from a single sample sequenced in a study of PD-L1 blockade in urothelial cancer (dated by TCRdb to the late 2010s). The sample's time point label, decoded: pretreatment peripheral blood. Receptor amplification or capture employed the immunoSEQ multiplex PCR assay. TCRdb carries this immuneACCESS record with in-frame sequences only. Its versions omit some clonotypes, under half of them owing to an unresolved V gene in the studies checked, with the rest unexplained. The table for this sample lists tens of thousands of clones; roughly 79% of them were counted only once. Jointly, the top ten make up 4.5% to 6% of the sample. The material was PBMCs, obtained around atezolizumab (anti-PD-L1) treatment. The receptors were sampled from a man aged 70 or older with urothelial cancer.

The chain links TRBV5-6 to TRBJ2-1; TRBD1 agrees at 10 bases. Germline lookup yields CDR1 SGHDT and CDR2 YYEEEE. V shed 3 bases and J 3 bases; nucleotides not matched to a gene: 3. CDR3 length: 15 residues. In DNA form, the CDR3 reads TGTGCCAGCAGCTGGGGACAGGGGAACTACAATGAGCAGTTCTTC. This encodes CASSWGQGNYNEQFF.

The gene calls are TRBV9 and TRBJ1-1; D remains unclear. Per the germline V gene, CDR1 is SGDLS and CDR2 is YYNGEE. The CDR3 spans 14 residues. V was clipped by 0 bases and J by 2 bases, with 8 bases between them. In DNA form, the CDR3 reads TGTGCCAGCAGCGTAGAAGCAGGCAACACTGAAGCTTTCTTT. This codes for CASSVEAGNTEAFF. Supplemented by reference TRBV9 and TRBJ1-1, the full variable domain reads DSGVTQTPKHLITATGQRVTLRCSPRSGDLSVYWYQQSLDQGLQFLIQYYNGEERAKGNILERFSAQQFPDLHSELNLSSLELGDSALYFCASSVEAGNTEAFFGQGTRLTVV.

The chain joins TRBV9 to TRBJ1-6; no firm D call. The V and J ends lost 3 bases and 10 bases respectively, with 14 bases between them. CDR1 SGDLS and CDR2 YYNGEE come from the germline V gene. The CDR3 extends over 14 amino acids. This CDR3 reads CASSDPGSRSPLHF. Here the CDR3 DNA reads TGTGCCAGCAGCGACCCGGGGTCCCGATCACCCCTCCACTTT.

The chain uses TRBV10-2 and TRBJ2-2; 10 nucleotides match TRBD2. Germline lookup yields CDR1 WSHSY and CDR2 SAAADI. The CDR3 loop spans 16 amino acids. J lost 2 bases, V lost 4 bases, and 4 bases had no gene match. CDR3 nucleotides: TGCGCCAGCAGTGCAGCGGGGGGGCATAACACCGGGGAGCTGTTTTTT. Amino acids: CASSAAGGHNTGELFF.

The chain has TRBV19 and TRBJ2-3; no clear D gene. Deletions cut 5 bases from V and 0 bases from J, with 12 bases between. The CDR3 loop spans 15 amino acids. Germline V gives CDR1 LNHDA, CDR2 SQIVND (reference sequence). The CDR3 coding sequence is TGTGCCAGTAGTTATCAGGCTACTAGCACAGATACGCAGTATTTT. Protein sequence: CASSYQATSTDTQYF.

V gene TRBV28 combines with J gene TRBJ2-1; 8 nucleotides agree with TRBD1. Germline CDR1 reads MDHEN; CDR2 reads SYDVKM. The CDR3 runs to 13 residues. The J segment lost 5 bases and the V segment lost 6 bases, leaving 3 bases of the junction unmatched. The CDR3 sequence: CASRGTGDNEQFF. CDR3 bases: TGTGCCAGCAGGGGGACAGGAGACAATGAGCAGTTCTTC.

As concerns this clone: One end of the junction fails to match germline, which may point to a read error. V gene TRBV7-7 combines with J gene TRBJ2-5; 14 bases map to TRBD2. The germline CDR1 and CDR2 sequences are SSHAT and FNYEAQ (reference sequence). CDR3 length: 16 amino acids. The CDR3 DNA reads TGTGCTAGCAGTACCGGGACTAGCGGGAGCCAAGAGACCCAGTACTTC. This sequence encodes CASSTGTSGSQETQYF.

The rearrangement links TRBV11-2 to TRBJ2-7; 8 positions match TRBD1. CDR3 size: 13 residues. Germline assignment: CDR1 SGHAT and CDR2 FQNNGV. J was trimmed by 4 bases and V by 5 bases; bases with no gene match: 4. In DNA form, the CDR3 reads TGTGCCAGCAGCCCGACAGGGGAGTACGAGCAGTACTTC. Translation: CASSPTGEYEQYF.

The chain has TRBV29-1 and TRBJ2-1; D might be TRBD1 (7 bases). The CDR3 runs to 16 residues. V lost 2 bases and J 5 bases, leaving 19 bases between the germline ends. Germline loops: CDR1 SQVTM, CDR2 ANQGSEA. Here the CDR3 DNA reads TGCAGCGTTGAATTGGGCCAGGGGGGAGCTCACAATGAGCAGTTCTTC. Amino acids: CSVELGQGGAHNEQFF.

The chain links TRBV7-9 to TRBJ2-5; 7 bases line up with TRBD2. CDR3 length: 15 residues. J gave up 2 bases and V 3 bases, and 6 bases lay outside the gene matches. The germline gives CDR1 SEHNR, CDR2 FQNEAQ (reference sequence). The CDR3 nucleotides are TGTGCCAGCAGCTTGGGAGGGGCAGCGCAAGAGACCCAGTACTTC. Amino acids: CASSLGGAAQETQYF.

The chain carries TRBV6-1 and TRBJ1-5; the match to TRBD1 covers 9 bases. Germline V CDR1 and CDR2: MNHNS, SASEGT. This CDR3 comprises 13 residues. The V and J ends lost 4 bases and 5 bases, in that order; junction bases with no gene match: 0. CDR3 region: CASSGTGDQPQHF. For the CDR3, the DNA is TGTGCCAGCAGTGGGACAGGGGATCAGCCCCAGCATTTT.

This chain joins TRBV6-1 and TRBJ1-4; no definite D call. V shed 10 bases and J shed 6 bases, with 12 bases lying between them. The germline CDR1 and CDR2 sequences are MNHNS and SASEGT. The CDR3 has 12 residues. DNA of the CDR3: TGTGCCACCTCAGTGAGGGATGAAAAACTGTTTTTT. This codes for CATSVRDEKLFF.

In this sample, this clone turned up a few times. CDR3: CASTPGGMNTEAFF. CDR3 DNA: TGTGCCAGCACCCCGGGGGGCATGAACACTGAAGCTTTCTTT. V and J are TRBV6-5 and TRBJ1-1; D possibly corresponds to TRBD1 (6 bases). The CDR3 totals 14 residues. The germline V gene has CDR1 MNHEY and CDR2 SVGAGI. V lost 7 bases, J lost 0 bases, and 12 bases lay in between.

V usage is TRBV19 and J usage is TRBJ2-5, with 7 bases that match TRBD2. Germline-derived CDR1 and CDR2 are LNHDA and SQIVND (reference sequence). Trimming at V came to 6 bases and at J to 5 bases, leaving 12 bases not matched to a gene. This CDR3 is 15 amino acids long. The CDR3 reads CASSPPGGGTETQYF. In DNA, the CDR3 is TGTGCCAGTAGCCCCCCTGGCGGGGGAACGGAGACCCAGTACTTC.

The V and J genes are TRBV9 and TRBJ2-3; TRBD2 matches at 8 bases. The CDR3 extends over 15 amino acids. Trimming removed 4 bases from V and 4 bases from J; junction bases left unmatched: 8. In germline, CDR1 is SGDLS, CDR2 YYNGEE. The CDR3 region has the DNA TGTGCCAGCAGCCTCGGGGGGGCCTTCGCAGATACGCAGTATTTT. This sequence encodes CASSLGGAFADTQYF.

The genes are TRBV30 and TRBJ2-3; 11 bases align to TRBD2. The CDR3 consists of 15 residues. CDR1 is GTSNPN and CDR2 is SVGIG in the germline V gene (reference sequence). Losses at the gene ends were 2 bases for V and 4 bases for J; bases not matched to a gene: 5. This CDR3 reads CAWSRLAGTSDTQYF. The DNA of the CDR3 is TGTGCCTGGAGTAGACTAGCGGGAACGTCAGATACGCAGTATTTT.

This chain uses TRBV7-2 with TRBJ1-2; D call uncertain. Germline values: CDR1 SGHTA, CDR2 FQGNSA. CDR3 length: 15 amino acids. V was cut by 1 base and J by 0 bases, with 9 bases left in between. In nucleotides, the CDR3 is TGTGCCAGCAGCTTAGGACAACCATCTAACTATGGCTACACCTTC. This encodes CASSLGQPSNYGYTF.

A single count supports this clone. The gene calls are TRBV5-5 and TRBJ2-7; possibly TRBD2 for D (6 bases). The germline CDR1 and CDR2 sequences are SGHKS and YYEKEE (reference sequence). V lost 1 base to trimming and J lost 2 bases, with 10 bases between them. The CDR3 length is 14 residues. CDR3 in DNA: TGTGCCAGCAGCTTGCCGGGGGAGGCCTACGAGCAGTACTTC. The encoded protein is CASSLPGEAYEQYF.

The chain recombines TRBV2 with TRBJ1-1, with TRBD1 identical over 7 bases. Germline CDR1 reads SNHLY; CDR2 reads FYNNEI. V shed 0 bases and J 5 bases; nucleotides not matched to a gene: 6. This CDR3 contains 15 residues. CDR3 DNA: TGTGCCAGCAGTGAAGCGCAAGGGGGCCTGACTGAAGCTTTCTTT. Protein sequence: CASSEAQGGLTEAFF.

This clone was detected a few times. CDR3 sequence reads: CASREGTNTGELFF. As DNA, the CDR3 is TGTGCCAGCAGGGAGGGTACGAACACCGGGGAGCTGTTTTTT. V is TRBV28 and J is TRBJ2-2; D might be TRBD2 (6 bases). The CDR3 covers 14 residues. Germline CDR1 MDHEN, CDR2 SYDVKM. The V end lost 6 bases, the J end lost 0 bases, and 8 bases lay between the germline ends.

The CDR3 region has the DNA TGTGCCAGCAGCACACCGGGAAGTCGTTATACGCAGTATTTT. Residues: CASSTPGSRYTQYF. V is TRBV5-6 and J is TRBJ2-3; tentative D call: TRBD2 (5 bases). Germline CDR1 is SGHDT and CDR2 is YYEEEE. The V and J ends lost 4 bases and 7 bases respectively, with 16 bases between them. CDR3 length equals 14 residues.

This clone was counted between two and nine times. The CDR3 is CASSLGAQGNTEAFF. The CDR3, as DNA: TGCGCCAGCAGCTTGGGGGCCCAGGGTAACACTGAAGCTTTCTTT. The chain combines TRBV5-1 with TRBJ1-1; possible D gene TRBD1, 5 bases. Trimming left V 0 bases short and J 2 bases short, with 11 bases between. The CDR3 is 15 residues long. CDR1 is SGHRS, CDR2 YFSETQ, per germline.

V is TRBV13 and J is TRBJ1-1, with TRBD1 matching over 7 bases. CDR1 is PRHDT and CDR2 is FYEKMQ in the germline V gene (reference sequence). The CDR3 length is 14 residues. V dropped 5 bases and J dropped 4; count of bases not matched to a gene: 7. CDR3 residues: CASSPQAGGTEAFF. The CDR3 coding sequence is TGTGCCAGCAGCCCCCAGGCAGGGGGCACTGAAGCTTTCTTT. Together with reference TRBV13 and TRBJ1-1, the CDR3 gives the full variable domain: AAGVIQSPRHLIKEKRETATLKCYPIPRHDTVYWYQQGPGQDPQFLISFYEKMQSDKGSIPDRFSAQQFSDYHSELNMSSLELGDSALYFCASSPQAGGTEAFFGQGTRLTVV.

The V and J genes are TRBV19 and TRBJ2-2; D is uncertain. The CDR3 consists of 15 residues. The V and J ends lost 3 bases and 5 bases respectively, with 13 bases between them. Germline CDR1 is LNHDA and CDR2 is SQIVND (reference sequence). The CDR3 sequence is CASSIVEVGTGELFF. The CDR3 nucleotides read TGTGCCAGTAGTATCGTAGAAGTCGGGACCGGGGAGCTGTTTTTT.

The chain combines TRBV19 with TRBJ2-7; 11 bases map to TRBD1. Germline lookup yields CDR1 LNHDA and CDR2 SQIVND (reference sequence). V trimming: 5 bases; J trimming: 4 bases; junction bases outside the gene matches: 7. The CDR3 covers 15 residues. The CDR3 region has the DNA TGTGCCAGTAGTCACGGGACAGGGGGTCCGTACGAGCAGTACTTC. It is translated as CASSHGTGGPYEQYF.

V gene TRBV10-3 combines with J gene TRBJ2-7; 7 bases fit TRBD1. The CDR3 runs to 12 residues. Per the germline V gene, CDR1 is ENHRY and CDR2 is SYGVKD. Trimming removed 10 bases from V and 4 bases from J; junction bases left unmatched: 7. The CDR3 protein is CATMGQTYEQYF. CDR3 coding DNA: TGTGCCACCATGGGACAGACGTACGAGCAGTACTTC.

The CDR3 sequence is CASSLQASGTGELFF. For the CDR3, the DNA is TGTGCCAGCAGCTTGCAGGCTAGCGGGACCGGGGAGCTGTTTTTT. This chain links TRBV7-6 with TRBJ2-2, with 8 bases identical to TRBD2. The V segment lost 3 bases and the J segment 5 bases; nucleotides outside the gene matches: 5. This CDR3 contains 15 residues. Germline CDR1 is SGHVS and CDR2 is FNYEAQ.

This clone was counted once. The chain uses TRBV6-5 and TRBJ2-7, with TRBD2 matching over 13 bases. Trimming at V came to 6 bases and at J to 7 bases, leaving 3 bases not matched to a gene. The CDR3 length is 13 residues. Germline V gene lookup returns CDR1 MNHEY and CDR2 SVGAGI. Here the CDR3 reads CASRLAGGYEQYF. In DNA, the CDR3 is TGTGCCAGCAGACTAGCGGGAGGGTATGAGCAGTACTTC.

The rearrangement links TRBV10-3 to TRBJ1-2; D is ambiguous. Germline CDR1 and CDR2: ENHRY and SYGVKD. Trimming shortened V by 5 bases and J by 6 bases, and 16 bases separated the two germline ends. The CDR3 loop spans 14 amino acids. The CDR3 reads CAISFDPGRNGYTF. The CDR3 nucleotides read TGTGCCATCAGTTTCGACCCAGGAAGAAATGGCTACACCTTC.

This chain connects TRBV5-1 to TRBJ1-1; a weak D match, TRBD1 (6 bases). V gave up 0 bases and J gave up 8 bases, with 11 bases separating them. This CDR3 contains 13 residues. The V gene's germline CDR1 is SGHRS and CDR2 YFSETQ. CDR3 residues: CASSLDVTGEAFF. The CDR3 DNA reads TGCGCCAGCAGCTTGGACGTAACAGGGGAAGCTTTCTTT.